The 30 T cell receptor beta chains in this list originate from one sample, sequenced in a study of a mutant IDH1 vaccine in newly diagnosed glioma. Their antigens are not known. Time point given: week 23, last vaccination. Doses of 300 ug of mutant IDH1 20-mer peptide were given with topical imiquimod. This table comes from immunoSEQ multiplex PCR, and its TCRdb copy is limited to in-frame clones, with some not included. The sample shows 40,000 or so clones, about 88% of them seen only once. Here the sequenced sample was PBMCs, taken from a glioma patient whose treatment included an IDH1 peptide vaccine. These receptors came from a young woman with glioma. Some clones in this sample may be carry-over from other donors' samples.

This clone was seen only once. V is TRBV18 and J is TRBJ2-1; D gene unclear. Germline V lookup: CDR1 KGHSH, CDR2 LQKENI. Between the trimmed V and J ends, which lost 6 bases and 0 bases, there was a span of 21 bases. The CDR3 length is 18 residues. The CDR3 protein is CASSVDFPTASSYNEQFF. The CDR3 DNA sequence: TGTGCCAGCTCGGTTGACTTCCCCACGGCTAGCTCCTACAATGAGCAGTTCTTC. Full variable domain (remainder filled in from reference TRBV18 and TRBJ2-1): NAGVMQNPRHLVRRRGQEARLRCSPMKGHSHVYWYRQLPEEGLKFMVYLQKENIIDESGMPKERFSAEFPKEGPSILRIQQVVRGDSAAYFCASSVDFPTASSYNEQFFGPGTRLTVL.

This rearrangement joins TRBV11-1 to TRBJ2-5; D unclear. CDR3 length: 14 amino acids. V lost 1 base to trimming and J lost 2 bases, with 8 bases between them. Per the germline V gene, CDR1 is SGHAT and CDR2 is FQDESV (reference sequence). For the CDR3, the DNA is TGTGCCAGCAGCTTAGGTATCTCACAAGAGACCCAGTACTTC. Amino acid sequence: CASSLGISQETQYF.

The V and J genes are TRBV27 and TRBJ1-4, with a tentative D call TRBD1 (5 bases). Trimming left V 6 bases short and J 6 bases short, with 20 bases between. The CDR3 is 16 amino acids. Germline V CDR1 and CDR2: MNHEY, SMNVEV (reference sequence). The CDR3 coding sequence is TGTGCCAGCAGCGTCGCGGGGGTCTTTTGCCATGAAAAACTGTTTTTT. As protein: CASSVAGVFCHEKLFF.

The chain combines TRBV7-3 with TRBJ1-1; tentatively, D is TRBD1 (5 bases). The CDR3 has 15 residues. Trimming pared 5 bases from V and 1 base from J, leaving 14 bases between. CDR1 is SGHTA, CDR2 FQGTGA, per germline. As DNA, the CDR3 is TGTGCCAGCAGCCCCACGGGGGTGAGGAACACTGAAGCTTTCTTT. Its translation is CASSPTGVRNTEAFF.

The CDR3 is CASSLGPNYGYTF. CDR3 nucleotide sequence: TGTGCCAGCAGCTTAGGACCTAACTATGGCTACACCTTC. The chain has TRBV7-8 and TRBJ1-2, with D unclear. The CDR3 sequence is 13 residues long. From germline, CDR1 is SGHVS and CDR2 FQNEAQ. The ends were cut back, 1 base at V and 0 bases at J, with 3 bases in the middle.

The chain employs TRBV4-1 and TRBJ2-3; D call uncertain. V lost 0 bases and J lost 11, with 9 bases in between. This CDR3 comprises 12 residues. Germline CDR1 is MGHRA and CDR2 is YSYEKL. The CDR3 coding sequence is TGCGCCAGCAGCCAAGACCGGGCAGAGCAGTATTTT. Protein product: CASSQDRAEQYF.

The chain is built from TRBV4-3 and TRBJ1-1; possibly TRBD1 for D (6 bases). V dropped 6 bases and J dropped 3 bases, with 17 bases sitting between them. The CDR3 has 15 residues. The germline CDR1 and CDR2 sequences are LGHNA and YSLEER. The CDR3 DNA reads TGCGCCAGCAGTTCGGGACATCGGCTGGACACTGAAGCTTTCTTT. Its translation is CASSSGHRLDTEAFF.

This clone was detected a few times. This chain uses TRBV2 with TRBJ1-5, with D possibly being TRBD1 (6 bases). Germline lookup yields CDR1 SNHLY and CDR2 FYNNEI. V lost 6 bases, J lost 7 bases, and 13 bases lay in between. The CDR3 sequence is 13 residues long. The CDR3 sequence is CASRDTGNQPQHF. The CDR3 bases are TGTGCCAGCAGAGACACAGGGAACCAGCCCCAGCATTTT.

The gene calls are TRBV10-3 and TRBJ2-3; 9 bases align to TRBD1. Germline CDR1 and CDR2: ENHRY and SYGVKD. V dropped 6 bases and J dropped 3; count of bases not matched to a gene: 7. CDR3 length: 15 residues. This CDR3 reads CAISGPGQGTDTQYF. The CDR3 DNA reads TGTGCCATCAGCGGACCGGGACAGGGTACAGATACGCAGTATTTT.

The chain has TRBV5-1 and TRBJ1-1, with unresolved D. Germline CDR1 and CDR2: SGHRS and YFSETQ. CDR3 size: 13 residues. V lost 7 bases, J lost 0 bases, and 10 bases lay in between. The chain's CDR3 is CASGGYVNTEAFF. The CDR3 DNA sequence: TGCGCCAGCGGAGGATATGTGAACACTGAAGCTTTCTTT.

The CDR3 reads CASSLRPTGEDTQYF. The DNA of the CDR3 is TGTGCCAGCAGCCTTCGACCAACAGGTGAAGATACGCAGTATTTT. This chain uses TRBV13 with TRBJ2-3, with D possibly being TRBD1 (5 bases). The CDR3 is 15 amino acids. V was shortened by 5 bases and J by 5 bases, with 17 bases between the two germline ends. The germline gives CDR1 PRHDT, CDR2 FYEKMQ (reference sequence).

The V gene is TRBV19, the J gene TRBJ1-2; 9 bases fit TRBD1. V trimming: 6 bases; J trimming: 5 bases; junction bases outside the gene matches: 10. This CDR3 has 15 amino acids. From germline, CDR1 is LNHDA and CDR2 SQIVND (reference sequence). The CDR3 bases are TGTGCCAGTAGAACAGGGGGCAGGGGACTATATGGCTACACCTTC. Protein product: CASRTGGRGLYGYTF.

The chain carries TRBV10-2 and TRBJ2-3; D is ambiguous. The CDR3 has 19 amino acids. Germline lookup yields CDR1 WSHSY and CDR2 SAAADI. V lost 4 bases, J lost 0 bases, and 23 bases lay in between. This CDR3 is CASSVPSVSHSTSTDTQYF. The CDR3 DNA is TGCGCCAGCAGTGTACCAAGCGTTTCCCACTCCACTAGCACAGATACGCAGTATTTT.

CDR3 protein: CASRKAGVDEQYF. CDR3 DNA sequence: TGTGCCAGCAGAAAAGCGGGAGTAGACGAGCAGTACTTC. The rearrangement joins TRBV7-9 to TRBJ2-7; 8 bases match TRBD2. The length of the CDR3 is 13 residues. Germline V gene sequence: CDR1 SEHNR, CDR2 FQNEAQ (reference sequence). V shed 6 bases, J shed 5 bases, and the junction held 6 bases outside the gene matches.

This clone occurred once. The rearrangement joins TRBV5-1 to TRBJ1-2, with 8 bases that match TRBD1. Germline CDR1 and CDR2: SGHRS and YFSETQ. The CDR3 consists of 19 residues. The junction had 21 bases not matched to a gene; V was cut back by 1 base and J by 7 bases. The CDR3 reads CASSLPFRQGSRGSGGYTF. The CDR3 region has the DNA TGCGCCAGCAGCTTGCCTTTTAGACAGGGGAGTCGGGGATCAGGTGGCTACACCTTC.

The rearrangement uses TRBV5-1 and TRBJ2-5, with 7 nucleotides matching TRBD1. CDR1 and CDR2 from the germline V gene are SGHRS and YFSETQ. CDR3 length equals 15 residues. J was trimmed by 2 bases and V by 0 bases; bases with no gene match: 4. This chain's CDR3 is CASSLGGTAQETQYF. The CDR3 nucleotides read TGCGCCAGCAGCTTGGGGGGGACAGCTCAAGAGACCCAGTACTTC.

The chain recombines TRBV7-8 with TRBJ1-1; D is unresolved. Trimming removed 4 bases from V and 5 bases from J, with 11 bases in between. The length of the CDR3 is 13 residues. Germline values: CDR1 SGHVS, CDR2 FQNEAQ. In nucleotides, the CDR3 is TGTGCCAGCAGCTGGACCCCTGGGACTGAAGCTTTCTTT. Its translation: CASSWTPGTEAFF.

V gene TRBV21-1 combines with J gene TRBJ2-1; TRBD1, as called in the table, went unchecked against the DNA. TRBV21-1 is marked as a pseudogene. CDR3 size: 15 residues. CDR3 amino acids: CASSTWTAAYNEQFF. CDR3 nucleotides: TGTGCCAGCAGCACCTGGACAGCCGCCTACAATGAGCAGTTCTTC.

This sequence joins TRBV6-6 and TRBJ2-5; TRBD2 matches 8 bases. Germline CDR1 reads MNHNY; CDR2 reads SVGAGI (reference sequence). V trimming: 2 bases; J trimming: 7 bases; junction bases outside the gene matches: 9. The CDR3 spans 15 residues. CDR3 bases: TGTGCCAGCAGTTACGAGACGGGAGGGCTCGGGACCCAGTACTTC. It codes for CASSYETGGLGTQYF.

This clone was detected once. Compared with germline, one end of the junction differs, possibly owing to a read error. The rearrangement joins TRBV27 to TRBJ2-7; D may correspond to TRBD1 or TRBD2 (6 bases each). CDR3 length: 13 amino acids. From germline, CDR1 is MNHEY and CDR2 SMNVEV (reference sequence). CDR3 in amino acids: CASKGDSSYEQYF. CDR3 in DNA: TGTGCCAGCAAGGGGGACTCCTCCTACGAACAGTACTTC.

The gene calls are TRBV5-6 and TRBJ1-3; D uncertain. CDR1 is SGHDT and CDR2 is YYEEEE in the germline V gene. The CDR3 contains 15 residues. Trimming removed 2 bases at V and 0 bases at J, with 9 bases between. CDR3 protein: CASSFVPSSGNTIYF. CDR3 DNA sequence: TGTGCCAGCAGCTTCGTCCCGAGCTCTGGAAACACCATATATTTT.

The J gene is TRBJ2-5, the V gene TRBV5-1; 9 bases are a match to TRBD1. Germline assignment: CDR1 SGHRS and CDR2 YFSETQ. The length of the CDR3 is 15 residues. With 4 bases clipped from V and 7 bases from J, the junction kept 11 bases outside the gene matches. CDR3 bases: TGCGCCAGCAGCCCGGGACAGGGTCCGGGTGTGACCCAGTACTTC. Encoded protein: CASSPGQGPGVTQYF.

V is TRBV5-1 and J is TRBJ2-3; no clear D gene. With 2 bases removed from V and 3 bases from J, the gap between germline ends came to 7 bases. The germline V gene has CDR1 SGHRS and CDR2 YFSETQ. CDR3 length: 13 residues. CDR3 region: CASSLGRTDTQYF. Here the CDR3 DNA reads TGCGCCAGCAGCTTAGGTAGAACAGATACGCAGTATTTT.

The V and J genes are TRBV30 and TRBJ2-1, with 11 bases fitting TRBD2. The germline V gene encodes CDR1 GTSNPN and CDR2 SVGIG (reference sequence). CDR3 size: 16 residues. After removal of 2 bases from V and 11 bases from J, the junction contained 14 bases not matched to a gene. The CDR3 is CAWSSGLRLAGGKQFF. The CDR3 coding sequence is TGTGCCTGGAGTAGTGGTTTGCGGCTAGCGGGAGGAAAGCAGTTCTTC.

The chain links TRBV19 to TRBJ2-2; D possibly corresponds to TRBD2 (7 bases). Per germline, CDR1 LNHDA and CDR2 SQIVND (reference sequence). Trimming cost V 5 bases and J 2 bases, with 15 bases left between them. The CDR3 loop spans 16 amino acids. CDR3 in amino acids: CASSWGGGANTGELFF. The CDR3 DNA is TGTGCCAGTAGTTGGGGTGGGGGGGCTAACACCGGGGAGCTGTTTTTT. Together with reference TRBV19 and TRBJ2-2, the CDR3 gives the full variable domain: DGGITQSPKYLFRKEGQNVTLSCEQNLNHDAMYWYRQDPGQGLRLIYYSQIVNDFQKGDIAEGYSVSREKKESFPLTVTSAQKNPTAFYLCASSWGGGANTGELFFGEGSRLTVL.

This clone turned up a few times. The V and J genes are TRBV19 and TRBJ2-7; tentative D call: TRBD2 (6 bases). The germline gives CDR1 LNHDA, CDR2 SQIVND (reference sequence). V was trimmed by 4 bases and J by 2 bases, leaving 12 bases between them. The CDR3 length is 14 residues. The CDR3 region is CASSTGGNPYEQYF. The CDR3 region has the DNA TGTGCCAGTAGTACCGGAGGGAATCCCTACGAGCAGTACTTC. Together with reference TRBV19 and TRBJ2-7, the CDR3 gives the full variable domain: DGGITQSPKYLFRKEGQNVTLSCEQNLNHDAMYWYRQDPGQGLRLIYYSQIVNDFQKGDIAEGYSVSREKKESFPLTVTSAQKNPTAFYLCASSTGGNPYEQYFGPGTRLTVT.

The CDR3 loop is CASSLGGRGPGTSDGYTF. CDR3 bases: TGTGCCAGCAGCTTGGGGGGACGGGGCCCCGGGACGTCGGATGGCTACACCTTC. This chain joins TRBV5-4 and TRBJ1-2, with TRBD1 as a possible D gene (5 bases). Germline V gene lookup returns CDR1 SGHNT and CDR2 YYREEE (reference sequence). Trimming took 0 bases from V and 6 from J, leaving 24 bases between them. This CDR3 has 18 residues.

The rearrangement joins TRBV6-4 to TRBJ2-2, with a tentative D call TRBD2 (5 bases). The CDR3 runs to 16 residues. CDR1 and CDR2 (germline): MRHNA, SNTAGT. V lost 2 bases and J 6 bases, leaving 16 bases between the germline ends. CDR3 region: CASSDEGFEVSGELFF. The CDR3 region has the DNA TGTGCCAGCAGTGACGAGGGCTTTGAGGTATCCGGGGAGCTGTTTTTT.

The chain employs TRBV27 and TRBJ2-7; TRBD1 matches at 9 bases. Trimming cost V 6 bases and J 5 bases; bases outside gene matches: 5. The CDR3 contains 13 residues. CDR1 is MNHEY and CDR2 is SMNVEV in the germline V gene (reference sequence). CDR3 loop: CASRGQGSDEQYF. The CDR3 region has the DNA TGTGCCAGCAGGGGACAGGGAAGTGACGAGCAGTACTTC.

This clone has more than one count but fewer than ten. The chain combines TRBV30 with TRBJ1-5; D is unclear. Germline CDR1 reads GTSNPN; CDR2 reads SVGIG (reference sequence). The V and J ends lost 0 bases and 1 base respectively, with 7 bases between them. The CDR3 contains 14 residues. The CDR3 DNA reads TGTGCCTGGAGTGTAGGACGGAGCAATCAGCCCCAGCATTTT. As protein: CAWSVGRSNQPQHF.